Presented here are 2 T cell receptor beta chains from one specimen sequenced in a study of shared clonotypes between healthy human individuals. Libraries were prepared by immunoSEQ multiplex PCR; TCRdb keeps only in-frame clonotypes and omits some of them. Seen here are some 500,000 clones, 95% to 97% observed once, and the top ten hold under 0.06%. Source material: naive CD4+ T cells sorted from blood. Subset here: CD45RA+ positively selected. These receptors were obtained from a woman in her twenties or thirties in good health.

DNA for the CDR3: TGTGCCAGCAGCTTAGGTGTGACAGGGTACGAGCAGTACTTC. Translation gives CASSLGVTGYEQYF. The rearrangement joins TRBV7-8 to TRBJ2-7, with 7 bases aligning to TRBD1. CDR1 and CDR2 from the germline V gene are SGHVS and FQNEAQ. Germline trimming cut 1 base from V and 4 bases from J; bases unmatched to any gene: 4. The CDR3 extends over 14 amino acids.

The CDR3 bases are TGTGCCAGCAGTTTAGCCCTGGACAGCTCTGGGGCCAACGTCCTGACTTTC. This translates into CASSLALDSSGANVLTF. V and J are TRBV27 and TRBJ2-6; D perhaps matches TRBD1 (6 bases). The CDR3 runs 17 residues. Germline assignment: CDR1 MNHEY and CDR2 SMNVEV (reference sequence). Trimming took 2 bases from V and 0 from J, leaving 11 bases between them.